This TCR beta chain comes out of a study of blood T cell repertoires in COVID-19. About the study: Acute and convalescent COVID-19 samples came from the United States, Italy and Spain. The cDNA or gDNA used as material had been derived from T cells, B-cell-depleted T cells, or PBMCs.

In the original analysis: Amplification of reference gene primers was used by the study to estimate nucleated cell counts. Produced via immunoSEQ multiplex PCR; TCRdb's table is partial and in-frame only. From that table come the V and J calls and clone size; the DNA was used to work out D and trimming. Counted here are about 240,000 clones, roughly nine tenths occurring once; the ten biggest clones make up approximately 7.6%. With 1 base removed from V and 12 bases from J, the gap between germline ends came to 13 bases. CDR1 is SGHNT and CDR2 is YYREEE in the germline V gene (reference sequence). CDR3 length: 12 residues.

The sequencing input was peripheral blood. This TCR derives from a man aged 60 to 75 who had recovered from COVID-19. The genes are TRBV5-4 and TRBJ1-1, with unresolved D. The CDR3 loop reads CASSLNQRDPFF. CDR3 nucleotides: TGTGCCAGCAGCTTGAACCAGCGAGATCCTTTCTTT.